The 4 T cell receptor beta chains presented below share a single source sample, sequenced in a study of follicular helper T cells after annual influenza vaccination (dated by TCRdb to 2015 to 2018). The receptor library was made with the immunoSEQ multiplex PCR assay. TCRdb stores this immuneACCESS table with in-frame sequences only. Part of the clones is absent; in the studies checked, under half of the shortfall reflects unresolved V genes, and no reason is known for the rest. The table for this sample lists under 12,000 clones; around four fifths of them were counted only once. The ten most abundant clones make up more than 0.7% of the sample. The material was CXCR5- memory CD4+ T cells sorted from blood, obtained 6 weeks after influenza vaccination. Reading the label with the study, this specimen's cell subset or site is: CXCR5- memory CD4 T cells. The receptors derive from an adult who received the influenza vaccine.

The rearrangement joins TRBV19 to TRBJ2-5; no definite D call. CDR1 is LNHDA and CDR2 is SQIVND in the germline V gene (reference sequence). CDR3 length: 14 residues. Trimming removed 4 bases at V and 2 bases at J, with 11 bases between. CDR3 nucleotide sequence: TGTGCCAGTAGTAACTACAGTCGTCAAGAGACCCAGTACTTC. This codes for CASSNYSRQETQYF.

The chain links TRBV28 to TRBJ2-7, with TRBD1 as a possible D gene (5 bases). V gave up 5 bases and J gave up 9 bases, with 11 bases separating them. CDR3 length: 11 amino acids. Per germline, CDR1 MDHEN and CDR2 SYDVKM. The CDR3 region has the DNA TGTGCCAGCAGTCCAGGGTTAGCGCAGTACTTC. Translating gives CASSPGLAQYF.

The rearrangement uses TRBV11-3 and TRBJ2-1; 11 bases match TRBD2. Germline assignment: CDR1 SGHNT and CDR2 YENEEA. The CDR3 covers 16 residues. The V segment lost 2 bases and the J segment 4 bases; nucleotides outside the gene matches: 4. The CDR3 DNA reads TGTGCCAGCAGCTTAACGCTAGCGGGAGGTTACAATGAGCAGTTCTTC. This encodes CASSLTLAGGYNEQFF. The variable domain in full, completed from reference TRBV11-3 and TRBJ2-1, reads EAGVVQSPRYKIIEKKQPVAFWCNPISGHNTLYWYLQNLGQGPELLIRYENEEAVDDSQLPKDRFSAERLKGVDSTLKIQPAELGDSAVYLCASSLTLAGGYNEQFFGPGTRLTVL.

The V call is TRBV27, the J call TRBJ1-6, with 9 bases fitting TRBD1. Germline CDR1 MNHEY, CDR2 SMNVEV (reference sequence). The CDR3 sequence is 16 residues long. The V and J ends lost 6 bases and 10 bases, in that order; junction bases with no gene match: 13. In nucleotides, the CDR3 is TGTGCCAGCAGCCGGGACAGGGTTGGGCTAGGGTCACCCCTCCACTTT. Translated: CASSRDRVGLGSPLHF.